A selection of T cell receptor beta chains follows, all from one sample in a study of T cells in Graves' hyperthyroidism and ophthalmopathy. Using its own MiXCR run on the multiplex PCR reads, TCRdb lists one record per CDR3 protein. Of about 300,000 distinct CDR3 sequences listed, around a fifth are singletons. Sequencing input: blood. Source of these receptors: a man aged 50 or older with Graves' ophthalmopathy. Both conserved end residues are part of each CDR3. A D gene is named only where the DNA matches it firmly. Only part of the rows carry a size: once, few, many, or a class if the clone is expanded.

clone size: .
V gene: TRBV20-1
D gene: TRBD1
J gene: TRBJ1-4
CDR3 protein: CSARSGTGSEKLFF
CDR3 DNA: TGCAGTGCTAGGTCCGGGACAGGGTCTGAAAAACTGTTTTTT

clone size: many
V gene: TRBV27
D gene: TRBD1
J gene: TRBJ2-3
CDR3 protein: CASSWTGTDTQYF
CDR3 DNA: TGTGCCAGCAGTTGGACAGGGACAGATACGCAGTATTTT

clone size: .
V gene: TRBV5-1
D gene: .
J gene: TRBJ2-2
CDR3 protein: CASSLAGTTGELFF
CDR3 DNA: TGCGCCAGCAGCTTGGCTGGAACTACCGGGGAGCTGTTTTTT

clone size: .
V gene: TRBV10-3
D gene: .
J gene: TRBJ1-4
CDR3 protein: CAISTALNDEKLFF
CDR3 DNA: TGTGCCATCAGCACAGCCCTCAATGATGAAAAACTGTTTTTT

clone size: .
V gene: TRBV10-3
D gene: .
J gene: TRBJ2-7
CDR3 protein: CAISEWSGVAREQYF
CDR3 DNA: TGTGCCATCAGTGAGTGGTCGGGCGTAGCGAGGGAGCAGTACTTC

clone size: many
V gene: TRBV5-6
D gene: .
J gene: TRBJ2-3
CDR3 protein: CASRLGSYYTDTQYF
CDR3 DNA: TGTGCCAGCAGGTTAGGGTCGTACTACACAGATACGCAGTATTTT

clone size: many
V gene: TRBV3-1
D gene: TRBD1
J gene: TRBJ2-1
CDR3 protein: CASSHWTGLYNEQFF
CDR3 DNA: TGTGCCAGCAGCCATTGGACAGGCCTTTACAATGAGCAGTTCTTC

clone size: many
V gene: TRBV18
D gene: .
J gene: TRBJ2-1
CDR3 protein: CASSPPQGGIREQFF
CDR3 DNA: TGTGCCAGCTCACCACCCCAGGGGGGGATTCGAGAGCAGTTCTTC

clone size: few
V gene: TRBV5-5
D gene: TRBD2
J gene: TRBJ2-4
CDR3 protein: CASSFQAGANIQYF
CDR3 DNA: TGTGCCAGCAGCTTTCAAGCGGGAGCGAACATTCAGTACTTC

clone size: .
V gene: TRBV2
D gene: .
J gene: TRBJ2-6
CDR3 protein: CASQRRRPAGANVLTF
CDR3 DNA: TGTGCCAGCCAGAGGCGGAGGCCCGCTGGGGCCAACGTCCTGACTTTC

clone size: few
V gene: TRBV7-8
D gene: TRBD2
J gene: TRBJ2-1
CDR3 protein: CASSLAEGRYEQFF
CDR3 DNA: TGTGCCAGCAGCCTAGCGGAGGGTAGGTATGAGCAGTTCTTC

clone size: few
V gene: TRBV6-1
D gene: TRBD2
J gene: TRBJ2-3
CDR3 protein: CASQSGGGTDTQYF
CDR3 DNA: TGTGCCAGCCAGTCGGGGGGAGGCACAGATACGCAGTATTTT

clone size: many
V gene: TRBV30
D gene: .
J gene: TRBJ2-7
CDR3 protein: CAWSREAGEQYF
CDR3 DNA: TGTGCCTGGAGTAGGGAGGCGGGCGAGCAGTACTTC

clone size: many
V gene: TRBV4-1
D gene: TRBD2
J gene: TRBJ2-2
CDR3 protein: CASSQDGAGANTGELFF
CDR3 DNA: TGCGCCAGCAGCCAAGATGGAGCGGGGGCAAACACCGGGGAGCTGTTTTTT

clone size: .
V gene: TRBV27
D gene: TRBD2
J gene: TRBJ2-3
CDR3 protein: CASFLAGAGTDTQYF
CDR3 DNA: TGTGCCAGCTTTCTAGCGGGAGCGGGCACAGATACGCAGTATTTT

clone size: .
V gene: TRBV6-5
D gene: TRBD1
J gene: TRBJ1-5
CDR3 protein: CASSYSPRQGAREPQHF
CDR3 DNA: TGTGCCAGCAGTTACTCCCCACGACAGGGGGCTAGGGAGCCCCAGCATTTT

clone size: many
V gene: TRBV7-2
D gene: TRBD2
J gene: TRBJ2-1
CDR3 protein: CASSLGGRFGNEQFF
CDR3 DNA: TGTGCCAGCAGCTTAGGCGGGAGGTTCGGGAATGAGCAGTTCTTC

clone size: .
V gene: TRBV28
D gene: TRBD1
J gene: TRBJ2-2
CDR3 protein: CASSLTGLTGELFF
CDR3 DNA: TGTGCCAGCAGTCTGACAGGGTTGACCGGGGAGCTGTTTTTT

clone size: .
V gene: TRBV3-1
D gene: TRBD2
J gene: TRBJ2-3
CDR3 protein: CASSPPGGGRSDTQYF
CDR3 DNA: TGTGCCAGCAGCCCCCCCGGGGGCGGGAGGTCAGATACGCAGTATTTT

clone size: .
V gene: TRBV6-2/TRBV6-3
D gene: .
J gene: TRBJ2-1
CDR3 protein: CASSVLGVSYNEQFF
CDR3 DNA: TGTGCCAGCAGTGTCCTTGGGGTATCCTACAATGAGCAGTTCTTC

clone size: .
V gene: TRBV20-1
D gene: .
J gene: TRBJ2-1
CDR3 protein: CSASSYYNEQFF
CDR3 DNA: TGCAGTGCTAGCTCGTACTACAATGAGCAGTTCTTC

clone size: .
V gene: TRBV7-9
D gene: TRBD1
J gene: TRBJ2-7
CDR3 protein: CASSRPGGYEQYF
CDR3 DNA: TGTGCCAGCTCCCGGCCAGGGGGCTACGAGCAGTACTTC

clone size: few
V gene: TRBV11-2
D gene: TRBD2
J gene: TRBJ2-2
CDR3 protein: CASSKGGVQTGELFF
CDR3 DNA: TGTGCCAGCAGCAAGGGAGGGGTACAGACCGGGGAGCTGTTTTTT

clone size: few
V gene: TRBV12-3/TRBV12-4
D gene: .
J gene: TRBJ2-7
CDR3 protein: CASSLHYEVSYEQYF
CDR3 DNA: TGTGCCAGCAGTTTACATTATGAAGTCTCCTACGAGCAGTACTTC

clone size: .
V gene: TRBV14
D gene: .
J gene: TRBJ1-1
CDR3 protein: CASSLRGTVNTEAFF
CDR3 DNA: TGTGCCAGCAGCCTTAGAGGGACCGTGAACACTGAAGCTTTCTTT

clone size: .
V gene: TRBV20-1
D gene: .
J gene: TRBJ2-3
CDR3 protein: CSASDYDTSTDTQYF
CDR3 DNA: TGCAGTGCTAGCGACTACGACACTAGCACAGATACGCAGTATTTT

clone size: .
V gene: TRBV5-1
D gene: .
J gene: TRBJ2-7
CDR3 protein: CASSLGGTEGGEQYF
CDR3 DNA: TGCGCCAGCAGCTTGGGCGGGACAGAGGGAGGCGAGCAGTACTTC

clone size: .
V gene: TRBV6-6
D gene: .
J gene: TRBJ2-1
CDR3 protein: CASSYSRVVNEQFF
CDR3 DNA: TGTGCCAGCAGTTACTCCCGGGTCGTCAATGAGCAGTTCTTC

clone size: few
V gene: TRBV30
D gene: .
J gene: TRBJ2-2
CDR3 protein: CAWSTTAGELFF
CDR3 DNA: TGTGCCTGGAGTACGACGGCCGGGGAGCTGTTTTTT

clone size: many
V gene: TRBV7-9
D gene: TRBD2
J gene: TRBJ2-5
CDR3 protein: CASSRTSGSETQYF
CDR3 DNA: TGTGCCAGCAGCCGGACTAGCGGGAGTGAGACCCAGTACTTC

clone size: many
V gene: TRBV2
D gene: TRBD2
J gene: TRBJ2-1
CDR3 protein: CASSWTSGGNEQFF
CDR3 DNA: TGTGCCAGCAGTTGGACTAGCGGGGGCAATGAGCAGTTCTTC

clone size: many
V gene: TRBV20-1
D gene: .
J gene: TRBJ1-4
CDR3 protein: CSARRVGGTNEKLFF
CDR3 DNA: TGCAGTGCTAGAAGGGTGGGGGGCACTAATGAAAAACTGTTTTTT

clone size: few
V gene: TRBV6-5
D gene: .
J gene: TRBJ2-7
CDR3 protein: CASSYAIRESRYEQYF
CDR3 DNA: TGTGCCAGCAGTTACGCCATACGGGAGTCCAGGTACGAGCAGTACTTC

clone size: .
V gene: TRBV11-2
D gene: TRBD2
J gene: TRBJ2-7
CDR3 protein: CASSQVFPPTSGRSYEQYF
CDR3 DNA: TGTGCCAGCAGCCAAGTCTTCCCTCCTACTAGCGGGAGGTCTTACGAGCAGTACTTC

clone size: .
V gene: TRBV4-1
D gene: .
J gene: TRBJ1-2
CDR3 protein: CASSQDRGPNYGYTF
CDR3 DNA: TGTGCCAGCAGCCAAGATCGCGGACCCAACTATGGCTACACCTTC

clone size: few
V gene: TRBV13
D gene: TRBD2
J gene: TRBJ2-3
CDR3 protein: CASSLAGRMGDTQYF
CDR3 DNA: TGTGCCAGCAGCCTAGCGGGAAGGATGGGAGATACGCAGTATTTT

clone size: few
V gene: TRBV5-5
D gene: .
J gene: TRBJ1-3
CDR3 protein: CASSLTGYSGNTIYF
CDR3 DNA: TGTGCCAGCAGCTTGACAGGCTACTCTGGAAACACCATATATTTT

clone size: few
V gene: TRBV9
D gene: .
J gene: TRBJ2-1
CDR3 protein: CASSVGLPDEQFF
CDR3 DNA: TGTGCCAGCAGCGTAGGCCTACCAGATGAGCAGTTCTTC

clone size: .
V gene: TRBV5-6
D gene: .
J gene: TRBJ1-6
CDR3 protein: CASSGQNSPLHF
CDR3 DNA: TGTGCCAGCAGCGGACAGAATTCACCCCTCCACTTT

clone size: few
V gene: TRBV13
D gene: .
J gene: TRBJ2-1
CDR3 protein: CASSRGGVEQFF
CDR3 DNA: TGTGCCAGCAGCAGGGGCGGGGTTGAGCAGTTCTTC

clone size: .
V gene: TRBV29-1
D gene: TRBD2
J gene: TRBJ2-2
CDR3 protein: CSVAHLAGNTGELFF
CDR3 DNA: TGCAGCGTCGCCCACCTAGCGGGAAACACCGGGGAGCTGTTTTTT

clone size: .
V gene: TRBV9
D gene: TRBD1
J gene: TRBJ1-1
CDR3 protein: CASSVVGQGGTEAFF
CDR3 DNA: TGTGCCAGCAGCGTGGTGGGACAGGGCGGGACTGAAGCTTTCTTT

clone size: .
V gene: TRBV6-1
D gene: .
J gene: TRBJ1-1
CDR3 protein: CASSEAGEAFF
CDR3 DNA: TGTGCCAGCAGTGAAGCGGGGGAAGCTTTCTTT

clone size: few
V gene: TRBV27
D gene: .
J gene: TRBJ2-3
CDR3 protein: CASSLRGHGDTQYF
CDR3 DNA: TGTGCCAGCAGTTTACGGGGGCATGGAGATACGCAGTATTTT

clone size: .
V gene: TRBV28
D gene: .
J gene: TRBJ2-5
CDR3 protein: CASSLGSLETQYF
CDR3 DNA: TGTGCCAGCAGTTTGGGCAGTTTGGAGACCCAGTACTTC

clone size: many
V gene: TRBV3-1
D gene: TRBD2
J gene: TRBJ2-5
CDR3 protein: CASRPSGSPRETQYF
CDR3 DNA: TGTGCCAGCAGGCCTAGCGGGAGCCCTCGAGAGACCCAGTACTTC

clone size: many
V gene: TRBV30
D gene: .
J gene: TRBJ2-3
CDR3 protein: CAWSLRSGSLGRRTDTQYF
CDR3 DNA: TGTGCCTGGAGTCTCCGGTCCGGTTCTCTGGGTAGACGCACAGATACGCAGTATTTT

clone size: many
V gene: TRBV28
D gene: .
J gene: TRBJ1-1
CDR3 protein: CASSSTGLAEAFF
CDR3 DNA: TGTGCCAGCAGTTCAACAGGGCTTGCTGAAGCTTTCTTT

clone size: many
V gene: TRBV6-2/TRBV6-3
D gene: .
J gene: TRBJ2-5
CDR3 protein: CASSYHPAETQYF
CDR3 DNA: TGTGCCAGCAGTTACCACCCGGCGGAGACCCAGTACTTC

clone size: many
V gene: TRBV13
D gene: .
J gene: TRBJ1-4
CDR3 protein: CASSTRREDEKLFF
CDR3 DNA: TGTGCCAGCAGCACCCGAAGAGAGGATGAAAAACTGTTTTTT

clone size: .
V gene: TRBV30
D gene: .
J gene: TRBJ2-1
CDR3 protein: CAWSPPSGSEEFF
CDR3 DNA: TGTGCCTGGAGTCCCCCTTCCGGGTCCGAGGAGTTCTTC

clone size: many
V gene: TRBV30
D gene: .
J gene: TRBJ2-7
CDR3 protein: CAWSASPVYEQYF
CDR3 DNA: TGTGCCTGGAGCGCATCCCCAGTCTACGAGCAGTACTTC

clone size: .
V gene: TRBV20-1
D gene: .
J gene: TRBJ2-1
CDR3 protein: CSAEGEFIYNEQFF
CDR3 DNA: TGCAGTGCCGAGGGGGAATTCATCTACAATGAGCAGTTCTTC